This TCR beta chain was retrieved from a study of metastatic and nonmetastatic thyroid tumors. The CDR3 is 13 amino acids. Per germline, CDR1 LGHDT and CDR2 YNNKEL (reference sequence). Authors' analysis steps: It was from CDR3 differences across clinicopathological groups that a distant-metastasis classifier for papillary thyroid cancer was built. TCRdb redid the clone calls on the PCR reads using MiXCR. The authors' filters were not applied to this entry. The table lists 43,000 or so clones, 4% to 5% of them singletons, with over 8% in the top ten. Findings and caveats of the study: Reportedly, malignant thyroid tumors had significantly higher TCR beta diversity than benign nodules, in blood and tumor.

Thyroid surgery took place with no prior treatment in any patient. The table lists this clone with a few counts. The target antigen is unknown. Being one base from a much bigger clone, this may be a read error. This CDR3 is also generated by other DNA sequences in the sample. This chain uses TRBV3-1 with TRBJ2-3, with D perhaps TRBD2 (5 bases). The clonotype was recovered from a female donor with papillary thyroid cancer or a benign thyroid nodule (not recorded which). Some clones in this sample may be carry-over from other donors' samples. Specimen: blood. The CDR3 DNA reads as TGTGCTTCTGCCCGGGGAATAACCGATACGCAGTATTTT. Protein product: CASARGITDTQYF.